These 8 T cell receptor beta chains were sequenced from one sample in a study of CD8 T cells in Susac syndrome. With random hexamers, reverse transcription was performed on about 0.5 to 1 ug of RNA. TCRdb reprocessed the immunoSEQ multiplex PCR reads via MiXCR and lists one record per CDR3 protein. Of 150,000 to 200,000 distinct CDR3 sequences in the sample, about 94% are singletons; the top ten hold approximately 0.09%. The sample was CD4+ T cells from PBMCs. Source of these receptors: a human donor with multiple sclerosis.

This clonotype appeared once. The chain carries TRBV20-1 and TRBJ2-4; a weak D match, TRBD1 (6 bases). The CDR3 loop spans 14 amino acids. CDR1 and CDR2 (germline): DFQATT, SNEGSKA (reference sequence). V dropped 4 bases and J dropped 1 base, with 11 bases sitting between them. The CDR3 here is CSANLQGAKNIQYF. CDR3 in DNA: TGCAGTGCTAACCTCCAGGGGGCCAAAAACATTCAGTACTTC.

In its sample, this clonotype was seen once. The V and J genes are TRBV20-1 and TRBJ1-5; D is undetermined. V lost 0 bases to trimming and J lost 7 bases, with 13 bases between them. Germline V gives CDR1 DFQATT, CDR2 SNEGSKA (reference sequence). This CDR3 is 14 amino acids long. The CDR3 here is CSARDRVTAQPQHF. The CDR3 DNA sequence: TGCAGTGCTAGAGATCGTGTCACGGCACAGCCCCAGCATTTT.

The chain couples TRBV3-1 to TRBJ2-1; no definite D call. CDR1 is LGHDT, CDR2 YNNKEL, per germline (reference sequence). This CDR3 has 12 amino acids. V lost 2 bases and J lost 2, with 1 base in between. The CDR3 DNA is TGTGCCAGCAGCCAAACCTACAATGAGCAGTTCTTC. This codes for CASSQTYNEQFF.

This chain connects TRBV12-3 or TRBV12-4 to TRBJ2-3; D is undetermined. The CDR3 is 12 residues long. Deletions cut 1 base from V and 2 bases from J, with 1 base between. The CDR3 nucleotides read TGTGCCAGCAGTTTAGTCACAGATACGCAGTATTTT. Translated, it gives CASSLVTDTQYF.

V usage is TRBV6-6 and J usage is TRBJ1-1; D gene unclear. The CDR3 totals 14 residues. Germline lookup yields CDR1 MNHNY and CDR2 SVGAGI (reference sequence). The V and J ends lost 5 bases and 1 base respectively, with 11 bases between them. The CDR3 DNA reads TGTGCCAGCAGTCTCGGAACACAGAACACTGAAGCTTTCTTT. It encodes CASSLGTQNTEAFF.

The chain links TRBV25-1 to TRBJ2-7; D possibly corresponds to TRBD2 (6 bases). This CDR3 is built from 18 residues. Germline V gives CDR1 MGHDK, CDR2 SYGVNS. V lost 4 bases and J 5 bases, leaving 27 bases between the germline ends. The CDR3 nucleotides read TGTGCCAGCAGTGCTTCGGGGCGCGCCGGGCGGGGTGTCCACGAGCAGTACTTC. Encoded protein: CASSASGRAGRGVHEQYF.

The rearrangement joins TRBV12-3 or TRBV12-4 to TRBJ2-2; D possibly corresponds to TRBD1 (6 bases). The CDR3 consists of 13 residues. Trimming removed 3 bases from V and 6 bases from J, with 8 bases in between. CDR3 DNA: TGTGCCAGCAGTTTGCGGACAGCCGGGGAGCTGTTTTTT. The encoded protein is CASSLRTAGELFF.

This CDR3 is CSARVGIWDTEAFF. The CDR3 DNA reads TGCAGTGCTAGAGTGGGGATCTGGGACACTGAAGCTTTCTTT. V gene TRBV20-1 combines with J gene TRBJ1-1; D not resolved. V shed 1 base and J shed 3 bases, with 12 bases lying between them. The CDR3 has 14 residues. Germline V gene sequence: CDR1 DFQATT, CDR2 SNEGSKA (reference sequence).